This T cell receptor beta chain is drawn from a study of T-cell reconstitution after alpha-beta-depleted transplantation in children. Overall study results and limits: Several hundred expanded graft clones reportedly supplied alpha-beta T cells about two months after transplant. Recipient T cells and thymic progenitors that survived gave rise to the high TCRbeta diversity observed at day 60 in some patients. Newly generated T cells supplied most T-cell counts and diversity one year post-transplant.

Unique molecular identifiers were incorporated during preparation of the TCRbeta library. TCRdb itself ran the PCR reads through MiXCR, one entry per CDR3 protein. This table has about 160,000 distinct CDR3 sequences, 11% appearing once. CDR1 and CDR2 (germline): SNHLY, FYNNEI. Trimming removed 5 bases at V and 2 bases at J, with 27 bases between. The CDR3 is made up of 19 amino acids. This clonotype appeared many times. Its antigen is still unknown. The receptor comes from a boy aged 2 to 10 with acute myeloid leukemia, due to receive a stem cell transplant. Sample: PBMCs, taken before TCRalphabeta/CD19-depleted stem cell transplant. The chain employs TRBV2 and TRBJ2-5; a weak D match, TRBD2 (6 bases). The DNA of the CDR3 is TGTGCCAGCAGTAGACCGGGACTCAGCACAACCCGCAAACAAGAGACCCAGTACTTC. It encodes CASSRPGLSTTRKQETQYF.